The 30 T cell receptor beta chains listed next were all sequenced from one sample in a study of T cells in Graves' hyperthyroidism and ophthalmopathy. Amplification of TCR beta CDR3 regions was performed using RNA transcripts as template. Carried out on the TCR CDR3, a first-round RT-PCR used the HTBI primer set. TCRdb re-called the multiplex PCR reads with MiXCR, one entry per CDR3 protein. The sample records hundreds of thousands of distinct CDR3 sequences, over 15% being singletons. Material: blood. These TCRs come from a woman in her forties or fifties with Graves' hyperthyroidism that later progressed to Graves' ophthalmopathy.

There are many counts of this clonotype. V and J are TRBV11-2 and TRBJ2-3; TRBD2 agrees at 7 bases. Germline loops: CDR1 SGHAT, CDR2 FQNNGV. Germline trimming cut 5 bases from V and 2 bases from J; bases unmatched to any gene: 10. The CDR3 consists of 16 residues. The CDR3 is CASSLIRDYITDTQYF. Here the CDR3 DNA reads TGTGCCAGCAGCCTCATCCGGGACTACATCACAGATACGCAGTATTTT.

This clonotype appeared many times. The chain carries TRBV7-3 and TRBJ2-3; D is perhaps TRBD2 (6 bases). Trimming stripped 4 bases from V and 9 bases from J, with 17 bases between. Germline-derived CDR1 and CDR2 are SGHTA and FQGTGA. The CDR3 is 14 amino acids. CDR3 nucleotides: TGTGCCAGCAGCTCGGGGGTGCCCCCCACAACGCAGTATTTT. Protein product: CASSSGVPPTTQYF.

This clonotype showed up many times. This chain connects TRBV11-2 to TRBJ2-1, with TRBD2 as a possible D gene (6 bases). Germline-derived CDR1 and CDR2 are SGHAT and FQNNGV. Trimming took off 7 bases at V and 9 bases at J, with 16 bases between the two ends. The CDR3 extends over 13 amino acids. This chain's CDR3 is CASNLGRGPEQFF. DNA for the CDR3: TGTGCCAGCAACCTCGGGCGGGGTCCTGAGCAGTTCTTC.

This clonotype was seen a few times. In DNA, the CDR3 is TGTGCCAGCAGCCAGACAGGTCTGGACACTGAAGCTTTCTTT. Amino acids: CASSQTGLDTEAFF. The chain carries TRBV14 and TRBJ1-1; a weak D match, TRBD1 (6 bases). This CDR3 has 14 residues. V was shortened by 3 bases and J by 3 bases, with 11 bases between the two germline ends. Looked up from germline, CDR1 is SGHDN and CDR2 is FVKESK.

V is TRBV5-1 and J is TRBJ2-1, with 7 bases identical to TRBD1. The junction had 6 bases not matched to a gene; V was cut back by 3 bases and J by 3 bases. This CDR3 is built from 15 residues. The germline V gene encodes CDR1 SGHRS and CDR2 YFSETQ. The CDR3 reads CASSWWTGDYNEQFF. As DNA, the CDR3 is TGCGCCAGCAGCTGGTGGACAGGCGACTACAATGAGCAGTTCTTC.

V gene TRBV9 combines with J gene TRBJ2-3; D may be TRBD2 (7 bases). The CDR3 covers 15 residues. With 3 bases removed from V and 2 bases from J, the gap between germline ends came to 13 bases. CDR1 is SGDLS, CDR2 YYNGEE, per germline. The CDR3 spells CASSARGDTTDTQYF. The CDR3 nucleotides are TGTGCCAGCAGCGCCCGGGGGGACACCACAGATACGCAGTATTTT.

The CDR3 DNA reads TGTGCCAGCGGCGACCTGGGCTTGAACACTGAAGCTTTCTTT. Translated: CASGDLGLNTEAFF. V and J are TRBV7-9 and TRBJ1-1; D unresolved. Trimming removed 8 bases from V and 0 bases from J, with 13 bases in between. The CDR3 covers 14 residues. The germline gives CDR1 SEHNR, CDR2 FQNEAQ (reference sequence).

The V and J genes are TRBV4-2 and TRBJ1-2; 7 bases fit TRBD1. The J segment lost 6 bases and the V segment lost 3 bases, leaving 7 bases of the junction unmatched. CDR1 and CDR2 from the germline V gene are LGHNA and YNFKEQ. The CDR3 contains 14 residues. CDR3 nucleotide sequence: TGTGCCAGCAGCCAGTATACAGGGGAGGATGGCTACACCTTC. Protein sequence: CASSQYTGEDGYTF.

The chain is built from TRBV9 and TRBJ2-3; 12 bases agree with TRBD1. Germline V gene lookup returns CDR1 SGDLS and CDR2 YYNGEE. Unmatched junction bases numbered 6, after V lost 2 bases and J lost 5 bases. The CDR3 length is 16 residues. Here the CDR3 reads CASSVRDRGQKDTQYF. The CDR3, as DNA: TGTGCCAGCAGCGTCCGGGACAGGGGGCAGAAAGATACGCAGTATTTT.

There are a few counts of this clonotype. The rearrangement joins TRBV3-1 to TRBJ2-5; 7 positions match TRBD1. Per germline, CDR1 LGHDT and CDR2 YNNKEL (reference sequence). CDR3 length equals 13 residues. J lost 5 bases, V lost 3 bases, and 3 bases had no gene match. CDR3: CASSQTGRETQYF. CDR3 coding DNA: TGTGCCAGCAGCCAGACAGGGCGGGAGACCCAGTACTTC.

This clonotype was counted ten times or more. The chain has TRBV30 and TRBJ2-1; D unclear. The CDR3 consists of 13 residues. Germline CDR1 reads GTSNPN; CDR2 reads SVGIG (reference sequence). The V gene lost 0 bases and the J gene lost 6 bases, with 9 bases spanning the gap. The CDR3 loop reads CAWSVMTANEQFF. The CDR3 DNA sequence: TGTGCCTGGAGTGTAATGACGGCCAATGAGCAGTTCTTC.

J is TRBJ2-7 and V is TRBV7-2; 10 bases align to TRBD1. Germline trimming cut 5 bases from V and 2 bases from J; bases unmatched to any gene: 6. The CDR3 is 15 residues long. Germline V gene lookup returns CDR1 SGHTA and CDR2 FQGNSA. This CDR3 is CASSALTGGPYEQYF. Here the CDR3 DNA reads TGTGCCAGCAGCGCTCTGACAGGGGGCCCCTACGAGCAGTACTTC.

V and J are TRBV12-3 or TRBV12-4 and TRBJ2-1, with no clear D. The V end was cut by 6 bases, the J end by 8 bases, with 14 bases between. CDR3 length equals 13 residues. CDR3 protein: CASRPTRDDEQFF. The CDR3 DNA sequence: TGTGCCAGCAGACCTACCCGTGACGATGAGCAGTTCTTC.

In its sample, this clonotype was seen many times. The chain employs TRBV5-8 and TRBJ1-5; D is ambiguous. Between the trimmed V and J ends, which lost 4 bases and 3 bases, there was a span of 14 bases. The CDR3 spans 15 residues. Germline V gene lookup returns CDR1 SGHTS and CDR2 YDEGEE. The DNA of the CDR3 is TGTGCCAGCAGCCCGGATTTAGGGTTCAATCAGCCCCAGCATTTT. Amino acids: CASSPDLGFNQPQHF.

The chain combines TRBV20-1 with TRBJ2-3; TRBD2 might be the D (6 bases). The CDR3 has 14 amino acids. Trimming left V 7 bases short and J 2 bases short, with 16 bases between. CDR1 and CDR2 (germline): DFQATT, SNEGSKA (reference sequence). CDR3 protein: CSVPGDLITDTQYF. For the CDR3, the DNA is TGCAGTGTCCCGGGAGACCTAATCACAGATACGCAGTATTTT.

This clonotype showed up just a few times. This chain joins TRBV12-3 or TRBV12-4 and TRBJ2-6, with D uncertain. Trimming took 6 bases from V and 0 from J, leaving 18 bases between them. There are 18 residues in the CDR3. The CDR3, as DNA: TGTGCCAGCAGGTTGGGCGGACCTACGTTCTCTGGGGCCAACGTCCTGACTTTC. It encodes CASRLGGPTFSGANVLTF.

This clonotype was recorded at least ten times. J is TRBJ1-1 and V is TRBV30; D is uncertain. V lost 5 bases, J lost 0 bases, and 1 base lay in between. CDR3 size: 10 residues. Germline V gene data show CDR1 as GTSNPN and CDR2 as SVGIG (reference sequence). CDR3 DNA sequence: TGTGCCTGGGTGAACACTGAAGCTTTCTTT. It translates to CAWVNTEAFF. The variable domain in full, completed from reference TRBV30 and TRBJ1-1, reads SQTIHQWPATLVQPVGSPLSLECTVEGTSNPNLYWYRQAAGRGLQLLFYSVGIGQISSEVPQNLSASRPQDRQFILSSKKLLLSDSGFYLCAWVNTEAFFGQGTRLTVV.

This clonotype was found many times. The rearrangement joins TRBV6-1 to TRBJ2-5, with D perhaps TRBD1 (5 bases). Germline-derived CDR1 and CDR2 are MNHNS and SASEGT. V was trimmed by 6 bases and J by 4 bases, leaving 12 bases between them. The CDR3 covers 13 residues. This chain's CDR3 is CASRNTQGETQYF. The CDR3 coding sequence is TGTGCCAGCAGGAATACCCAGGGAGAGACCCAGTACTTC.

Concerning this clonotype: This may stem from a read error, because a much larger clone lies one nucleotide away. V gene TRBV12-3 or TRBV12-4 combines with J gene TRBJ1-3, with D possibly matching TRBD1 (5 bases). CDR3 length: 14 amino acids. Trimming left V 3 bases short and J 4 bases short, with 10 bases between. The CDR3 region is CASSFAGVGNTIYF. CDR3 bases: TGTGCCAGCAGTTTTGCGGGGGTGGGAAACACCATATATTTT.

This chain links TRBV15 with TRBJ1-6; D remains unclear. CDR3 size: 13 residues. Trimming took 9 bases from V and 6 from J, leaving 12 bases between them. Germline V CDR1 and CDR2: LNHNV, YYDKDF (reference sequence). CDR3 bases: TGTGCCACGGCGCTTTACTCTAATTCACCCCTCCACTTT. Protein: CATALYSNSPLHF.

The J gene is TRBJ2-2, the V gene TRBV9; TRBD2 matches at 8 bases. This CDR3 is 15 amino acids long. CDR1 is SGDLS and CDR2 is YYNGEE in the germline V gene. V was pared by 4 bases and J by 5 bases, with 7 bases of the junction left unmatched. The CDR3 DNA reads TGTGCCAGCAGCCCTTACCTAGCGGGTACCGGGGAGCTGTTTTTT. This encodes CASSPYLAGTGELFF.

This clonotype was found many times. This sequence joins TRBV12-3 or TRBV12-4 and TRBJ1-3; 7 nucleotides match TRBD1. The CDR3 consists of 17 residues. V lost 5 bases to trimming and J lost 1 base; unmatched junction nucleotides: 11. This CDR3 is CASSGDSTLASGNTIYF. For the CDR3, the DNA is TGTGCCAGCAGTGGGGACAGCACCTTGGCGTCTGGAAACACCATATATTTT.

This clonotype was recorded at least ten times. The chain couples TRBV3-1 to TRBJ1-5; TRBD1 is a possible D gene (6 bases). The CDR3 sequence is 15 residues long. V was shortened by 1 base and J by 4 bases, with 11 bases between the two germline ends. Germline V gene sequence: CDR1 LGHDT, CDR2 YNNKEL (reference sequence). The CDR3 sequence: CASSQGGQGNQPQHF. CDR3 DNA: TGTGCCAGCAGCCAAGGGGGGCAGGGGAATCAGCCCCAGCATTTT.

This clonotype came up many times. The chain employs TRBV13 and TRBJ1-1; 7 bases line up with TRBD1. There are 17 residues in the CDR3. Per germline, CDR1 PRHDT and CDR2 FYEKMQ (reference sequence). Unmatched junction bases numbered 12, after V lost 4 bases and J lost 1 base. CDR3 nucleotides: TGTGCCAGCAGCTCTCGGGGCCGGGACAGAAGGAACACTGAAGCTTTCTTT. This translates into CASSSRGRDRRNTEAFF.

This clonotype came up many times. The gene calls are TRBV5-1 and TRBJ1-2, with 7 bases fitting TRBD1. Germline V lookup: CDR1 SGHRS, CDR2 YFSETQ. V was pared by 1 base and J by 2 bases, with 8 bases of the junction left unmatched. The CDR3 loop spans 16 amino acids. CDR3 nucleotides: TGCGCCAGCAGCTTGCCCGACAGGGATGACAACTATGGCTACACCTTC. Protein product: CASSLPDRDDNYGYTF. Full variable domain (missing parts from reference TRBV5-1 and TRBJ1-2): KAGVTQTPRYLIKTRGQQVTLSCSPISGHRSVSWYQQTPGQGLQFLFEYFSETQRNKGNFPGRFSGRQFSNSRSEMNVSTLELGDSALYLCASSLPDRDDNYGYTFGSGTRLTVV.

This clonotype showed up many times. The rearrangement uses TRBV3-1 and TRBJ1-4; D gene uncertain. Trimming removed 2 bases from V and 6 bases from J, with 10 bases in between. Germline CDR1 LGHDT, CDR2 YNNKEL (reference sequence). This CDR3 comprises 14 residues. The CDR3 DNA sequence: TGTGCCAGCAGCCAATCCCACAGAGATGAAAAACTGTTTTTT. As protein: CASSQSHRDEKLFF.

This rearrangement joins TRBV7-2 to TRBJ1-4; D may be TRBD1 (5 bases). The CDR3 sequence is 14 residues long. V was clipped by 5 bases and J by 7 bases, with 14 bases between them. Germline CDR1 is SGHTA and CDR2 is FQGNSA. CDR3: CASSRGPGAEKLFF. CDR3 bases: TGTGCCAGCAGCCGCGGCCCTGGGGCTGAAAAACTGTTTTTT.

The table lists this clonotype with many counts. The chain has TRBV12-3 or TRBV12-4 and TRBJ1-1; D uncertain. The CDR3 totals 12 residues. V was clipped by 2 bases and J by 7 bases, with 8 bases between them. CDR3 protein: CASSLSEIEAFF. The CDR3 DNA reads TGTGCCAGCAGTTTATCAGAGATTGAAGCTTTCTTT.

This clonotype was found many times. The rearrangement joins TRBV3-1 to TRBJ2-4, with 14 bases matching TRBD2. Trimming removed 0 bases from V and 6 bases from J; junction bases left unmatched: 7. The CDR3 loop spans 18 amino acids. Germline CDR1 and CDR2: LGHDT and YNNKEL (reference sequence). The CDR3 DNA sequence: TGTGCCAGCAGCCAAGATAGGACTAGCGGGGGGAACGGAAACATTCAGTACTTC. Its protein product is CASSQDRTSGGNGNIQYF. The full variable domain, rest sourced from reference TRBV3-1 and TRBJ2-4, is DTAVSQTPKYLVTQMGNDKSIKCEQNLGHDTMYWYKQDSKKFLKIMFSYNNKELIINETVPNRFSPKSPDKAHLNLHINSLELGDSAVYFCASSQDRTSGGNGNIQYFGAGTRLSVL.

This clonotype was recorded many times. The chain employs TRBV3-1 and TRBJ2-5; perhaps D is TRBD1 or TRBD2 (7 bases each). In germline, CDR1 is LGHDT, CDR2 YNNKEL (reference sequence). The CDR3 is 18 residues long. Trimming pared 3 bases from V and 3 bases from J, leaving 23 bases between. The CDR3 sequence: CASSHQRLGRGREETQYF. In DNA form, the CDR3 reads TGTGCCAGCAGCCACCAACGATTGGGGAGGGGGCGCGAAGAGACCCAGTACTTC.